These 21 T cell receptor beta chains share one sample of origin, sequenced in a study of PD-1 blockade in classical Hodgkin lymphoma. The table came from immunoSEQ multiplex PCR; TCRdb's copy has only in-frame clones and leaves some out. The sample includes more than 40,000 clones, 65% to 80% seen only once; the top ten take around 22%. Autologous stem cell transplantation was followed by relapse in every patient, and brentuximab vedotin exposure varied. The sequences come from peripheral blood mononuclear cells (PBMCs), collected at baseline. These receptors originate from a human donor with classical Hodgkin lymphoma.

The CDR3 DNA sequence: TGTGCCAGCAGCCCTCGGTTGAACACTGAAGCTTTCTTT. It specifies CASSPRLNTEAFF. This chain links TRBV7-8 with TRBJ1-1, with D unresolved. The CDR3 totals 13 residues. Trimming stripped 5 bases from V and 0 bases from J, with 7 bases between. CDR1 is SGHVS, CDR2 FQNEAQ, per germline.

The gene calls are TRBV30 and TRBJ1-2; 9 bases map to TRBD1. V was clipped by 1 base and J by 7 bases; unmatched bases: 4. This CDR3 comprises 13 residues. Germline CDR1 reads GTSNPN; CDR2 reads SVGIG (reference sequence). DNA for the CDR3: TGTGCCTGGAGTGGTCGGACAGGGGTTGGCTACACCTTC. Translated: CAWSGRTGVGYTF.

This clone was counted between two and nine times. The chain combines TRBV19 with TRBJ1-5; 9 nucleotides line up with TRBD1. The trim removed 4 bases at V and 0 bases at J, leaving 7 bases unmatched. This CDR3 contains 17 residues. CDR1 is LNHDA, CDR2 SQIVND, per germline (reference sequence). The CDR3 region has the DNA TGTGCCAGTAGTACCCTACAGGGGGCCGGTAGCAATCAGCCCCAGCATTTT. This translates into CASSTLQGAGSNQPQHF.

The chain has TRBV2 and TRBJ2-1; 8 bases are shared with TRBD2. Germline CDR1 and CDR2: SNHLY and FYNNEI. V lost 6 bases to trimming and J lost 2 bases; unmatched junction nucleotides: 6. The CDR3 extends over 15 amino acids. The CDR3 DNA follows: TGTGCCAGCAGGAACCAAGCGGGAGCCTACAATGAGCAGTTCTTC. Protein: CASRNQAGAYNEQFF.

V is TRBV27 and J is TRBJ1-1, with D unclear. V was cut by 2 bases and J by 8 bases, with 18 bases left in between. The CDR3 is 15 amino acids. From germline, CDR1 is MNHEY and CDR2 SMNVEV (reference sequence). In DNA form, the CDR3 reads TGTGCCAGCAGTTTAGGGCTGATCCCCACTGAAGAAGCTTTCTTT. Translating it yields CASSLGLIPTEEAFF.

This rearrangement joins TRBV6-1 to TRBJ1-4; D possibly corresponds to TRBD1 (5 bases). The germline V gene has CDR1 MNHNS and CDR2 SASEGT. This CDR3 contains 15 residues. Trimming removed 8 bases at V and 3 bases at J, with 16 bases between. The DNA for the CDR3 is TGTGCCAGCCAAGGTGGGGGGGTACCTAATGAAAAACTGTTTTTT. Translation: CASQGGGVPNEKLFF.

This clone was picked up one time. This rearrangement joins TRBV28 to TRBJ1-2; TRBD1 might be the D (5 bases). V shed 6 bases and J shed 5 bases, with 19 bases lying between them. Germline CDR1 is MDHEN and CDR2 is SYDVKM. The CDR3 sequence is 15 residues long. For the CDR3, the DNA is TGTGCCAGCAGCTCCGGGACCTACAAACGGTATGGCTACACCTTC. It yields the protein CASSSGTYKRYGYTF.

The chain employs TRBV28 and TRBJ2-7, with D possibly being TRBD1 (6 bases). Germline V CDR1 and CDR2: MDHEN, SYDVKM. V was trimmed by 6 bases and J by 8 bases, leaving 20 bases between them. This CDR3 contains 14 residues. CDR3 sequence (DNA): TGTGCCAGCAGCACAACAGGGCCCGACCTTCAGCAGTACTTC. This gives the protein CASSTTGPDLQQYF.

V and J are TRBV19 and TRBJ2-7; possible D gene TRBD1, 6 bases. Between the trimmed V and J ends, which lost 5 bases and 4 bases, there was a span of 12 bases. The length of the CDR3 is 13 residues. Germline assignment: CDR1 LNHDA and CDR2 SQIVND (reference sequence). CDR3 in amino acids: CASSGRQDYEQYF. The CDR3, as DNA: TGTGCCAGTAGTGGCCGACAGGATTACGAGCAGTACTTC.

This clone is labeled medium-sized. V usage is TRBV11-3 and J usage is TRBJ1-6, with 8 bases identical to TRBD1. V was clipped by 5 bases and J by 10 bases; unmatched bases: 7. The CDR3 has 14 amino acids. CDR1 SGHNT and CDR2 YENEEA come from the germline V gene. The CDR3 region is CASSHRTGGSPLHF. The CDR3 coding sequence is TGTGCCAGCAGCCACAGAACAGGGGGATCACCCCTCCACTTT.

The rearrangement joins TRBV7-9 to TRBJ2-3; D is ambiguous. The CDR3 is 12 amino acids. The germline gives CDR1 SEHNR, CDR2 FQNEAQ (reference sequence). Trimming removed 6 bases from V and 3 bases from J, with 7 bases in between. CDR3 amino acids: CASSPETDTQYF. The CDR3 coding sequence is TGTGCCAGCAGTCCTGAAACAGATACGCAGTATTTT.

The CDR3 sequence is CASSVNSNEQFF. The CDR3 coding sequence is TGTGCCAGCAGTGTTAATTCGAATGAGCAGTTCTTC. The chain carries TRBV6-1 and TRBJ2-1; D remains unclear. CDR1 and CDR2 (germline): MNHNS, SASEGT. The ends were cut back, 4 bases at V and 7 bases at J, with 8 bases in the middle. This CDR3 has 12 amino acids.

The V call is TRBV19, the J call TRBJ2-5; possible D gene TRBD2, 5 bases. TRBJ2-7 explains the end of the DNA better; the J call may be wrong. The germline V gene has CDR1 LNHDA and CDR2 SQIVND (reference sequence). The CDR3 runs 13 residues. CDR3 region: CASSLSLVYEQYF. Written as DNA, the CDR3 is TGTGCCAGTAGTTTATCACTAGTATACGAGCAGTACTTC.

The chain combines TRBV4-1 with TRBJ2-1; the match to TRBD2 covers 7 bases. The CDR3 extends over 16 amino acids. Germline CDR1 is MGHRA and CDR2 is YSYEKL. The V gene end was trimmed by 3 bases and the J gene end by 0 bases; junction bases not matched to a gene: 5. CDR3 amino acids: CASSHASGDSYNEQFF. CDR3 sequence (DNA): TGCGCCAGCAGCCACGCAAGCGGGGACTCCTACAATGAGCAGTTCTTC.

The chain recombines TRBV4-3 with TRBJ2-1; 12 positions agree with TRBD2. The germline gives CDR1 LGHNA, CDR2 YSLEER. Trimming removed 4 bases from V and 5 bases from J; junction bases left unmatched: 12. This CDR3 is 18 amino acids long. CDR3 in amino acids: CASSREGPGLAGHNEQFF. For the CDR3, the DNA is TGCGCCAGCAGCCGAGAGGGACCGGGACTAGCGGGTCACAATGAGCAGTTCTTC.

This chain connects TRBV29-1 to TRBJ2-7, with 8 bases fitting TRBD1. The germline V gene has CDR1 SQVTM and CDR2 ANQGSEA. CDR3 length equals 13 residues. V shed 5 bases and J 2 bases; nucleotides not matched to a gene: 5. This CDR3 reads CSVFIQGAYEQYF. The CDR3 DNA sequence: TGCAGCGTTTTCATACAGGGGGCCTACGAGCAGTACTTC.

Regarding this clone: Other DNA variants within this sample encode the same CDR3. This sequence joins TRBV18 and TRBJ1-5; D is ambiguous. This CDR3 comprises 18 residues. V gave up 1 base and J gave up 2 bases, with 18 bases separating them. The germline V gene encodes CDR1 KGHSH and CDR2 LQKENI. The DNA for the CDR3 is TGTGCCAGCTCACCACTTCCGGCTGGGGTCGGGGGCAATCAGCCCCAGCATTTT. Its translation is CASSPLPAGVGGNQPQHF.

The chain links TRBV25-1 to TRBJ1-4, with TRBD1 matching 9 bases. With 1 base clipped from V and 11 bases from J, the junction kept 5 bases outside the gene matches. The germline V gene encodes CDR1 MGHDK and CDR2 SYGVNS. This CDR3 contains 14 residues. CDR3 nucleotides: TGTGCCAGCAGTGAATCGGGACAGGGTGGGAAACTGTTTTTT. This codes for CASSESGQGGKLFF.

The V and J genes are TRBV5-1 and TRBJ1-2; D unclear. Germline CDR1 SGHRS, CDR2 YFSETQ. Trimming left V 0 bases short and J 0 bases short, with 6 bases between. The CDR3 consists of 14 residues. CDR3 DNA: TGCGCCAGCAGCTTGGCAGAAGCTAACTATGGCTACACCTTC. Translating it yields CASSLAEANYGYTF. The full variable domain, rest sourced from reference TRBV5-1 and TRBJ1-2, is KAGVTQTPRYLIKTRGQQVTLSCSPISGHRSVSWYQQTPGQGLQFLFEYFSETQRNKGNFPGRFSGRQFSNSRSEMNVSTLELGDSALYLCASSLAEANYGYTFGSGTRLTVV.

The gene calls are TRBV30 and TRBJ2-3; TRBD2 aligns across 10 bases. CDR1 is GTSNPN and CDR2 is SVGIG in the germline V gene (reference sequence). The CDR3 has 14 amino acids. Unmatched junction bases numbered 3, after V lost 3 bases and J lost 3 bases. The CDR3 protein is CAWRKLAGTDTQYF. For the CDR3, the DNA is TGTGCCTGGAGGAAACTAGCGGGGACAGATACGCAGTATTTT.

This chain uses TRBV28 with TRBJ2-7; 10 nucleotides line up with TRBD1. Per germline, CDR1 MDHEN and CDR2 SYDVKM. The CDR3 is made up of 14 amino acids. The CDR3 coding sequence is TGTGCGTATTCTCCCGGGACAGGGGCCCACGAGCAGTACTTC. This translates into CAYSPGTGAHEQYF. Based on the CDR3 plus reference TRBV28 and TRBJ2-7, the full variable domain is DVKVTQSSRYLVKRTGEKVFLECVQDMDHENMFWYRQDPGLGLRLIYFSYDVKMKEKGDIPEGYSVSREKKERFSLILESASTNQTSMYLCAYSPGTGAHEQYFGPGTRLTVT.